This T cell receptor beta chain was captured by sequencing in a study of blood T cell repertoires in COVID-19. Looking at the study overall: The United States, Italy and Spain supplied acute and convalescent COVID-19 samples. Sample material is recorded as cDNA or gDNA derived from T cells, B-cell-depleted T cells, or PBMCs.

CDR3 length: 12 residues. Germline V gene lookup returns CDR1 LGHDT and CDR2 YNNKEL (reference sequence). V lost 0 bases and J lost 6, with 4 bases in between. Methods used by the authors: Quantification of nucleated cells was approximated via reference gene primer amplification. Using immunoSEQ multiplex PCR, the repertoire was profiled, and TCRdb retains in-frame clones only, with some absent. V and J calls and clone size are as listed in that table; D and trimming were resolved from the DNA. The sample gives 200,000 or so clones, approximately 85% of which show up once; 2.9% is in the top ten. Source material: peripheral blood. This TCR derives from a man aged 45-60 years who had recovered from COVID-19. The V call is TRBV3-1 (or the pseudogene TRBV3-2), the J call TRBJ2-3; the D is unclear. The CDR3 region is CASSQDSDTQYF. CDR3 coding DNA: TGTGCCAGCAGCCAAGATAGTGATACGCAGTATTTT.